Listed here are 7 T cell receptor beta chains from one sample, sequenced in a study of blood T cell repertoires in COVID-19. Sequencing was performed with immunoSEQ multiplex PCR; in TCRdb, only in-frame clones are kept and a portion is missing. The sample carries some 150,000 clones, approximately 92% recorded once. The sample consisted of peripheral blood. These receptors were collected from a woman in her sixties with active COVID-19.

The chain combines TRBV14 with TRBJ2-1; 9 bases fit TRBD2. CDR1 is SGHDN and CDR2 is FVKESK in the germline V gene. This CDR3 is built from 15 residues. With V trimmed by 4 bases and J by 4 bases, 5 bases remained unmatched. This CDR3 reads CASSLAGVAYNEQFF. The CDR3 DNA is TGTGCCAGCAGCCTAGCGGGAGTGGCTTACAATGAGCAGTTCTTC. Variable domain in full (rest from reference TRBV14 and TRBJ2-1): EAGVTQFPSHSVIEKGQTVTLRCDPISGHDNLYWYRRVMGKEIKFLLHFVKESKQDESGMPNNRFLAERTGGTYSTLKVQPAELEDSGVYFCASSLAGVAYNEQFFGPGTRLTVL.

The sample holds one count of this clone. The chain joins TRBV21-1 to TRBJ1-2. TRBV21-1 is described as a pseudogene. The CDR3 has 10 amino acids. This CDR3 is CASRLDGYTF. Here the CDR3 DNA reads TGTGCCAGCAGGCTAGATGGCTACACCTTC.

The CDR3 spells CASAGTFLYF. The CDR3 region has the DNA TGTGCCAGCGCCGGGACTTTTCTGTATTTT. The chain carries TRBV2 and TRBJ2-3; possible D gene TRBD2, 6 bases. Germline assignment: CDR1 SNHLY and CDR2 FYNNEI. Trimming cost V 8 bases and J 14 bases, with 14 bases left between them. There are 10 residues in the CDR3.

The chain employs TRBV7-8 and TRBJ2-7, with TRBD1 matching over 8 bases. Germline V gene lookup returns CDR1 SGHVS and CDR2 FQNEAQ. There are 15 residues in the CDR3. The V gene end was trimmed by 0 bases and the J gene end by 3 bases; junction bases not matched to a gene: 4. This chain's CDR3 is CASSLAGGQVYEQYF. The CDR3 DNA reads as TGTGCCAGCAGCTTAGCGGGGGGACAGGTCTACGAGCAGTACTTC.

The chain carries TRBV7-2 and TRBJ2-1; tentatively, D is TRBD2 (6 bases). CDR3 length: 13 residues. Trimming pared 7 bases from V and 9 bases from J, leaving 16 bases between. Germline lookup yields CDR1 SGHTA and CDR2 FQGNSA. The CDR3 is CASTRGGSREQFF. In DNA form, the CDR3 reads TGTGCCAGCACGCGGGGAGGCAGTCGTGAGCAGTTCTTC.

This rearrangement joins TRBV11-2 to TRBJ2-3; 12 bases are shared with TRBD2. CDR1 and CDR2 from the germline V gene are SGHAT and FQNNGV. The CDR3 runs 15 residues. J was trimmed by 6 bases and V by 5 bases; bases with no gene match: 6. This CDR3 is CASSLSGTSGDTQYF. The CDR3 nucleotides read TGTGCCAGCAGCCTCTCCGGGACTAGCGGGGATACGCAGTATTTT.

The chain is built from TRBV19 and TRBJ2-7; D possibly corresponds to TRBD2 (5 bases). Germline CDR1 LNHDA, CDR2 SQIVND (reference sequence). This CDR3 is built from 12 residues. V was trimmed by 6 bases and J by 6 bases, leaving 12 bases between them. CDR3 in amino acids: CASRGVPGEQYF. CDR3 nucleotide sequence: TGTGCCAGTAGGGGAGTCCCAGGCGAGCAGTACTTC.